The 15 T cell receptor beta chains in this list originate from one sample, sequenced in a study of CD4 T cells in lung cancer. Only in-frame clones appear in the TCRdb table, and some are missing; sequencing was by immunoSEQ multiplex PCR. The repertoire holds roughly 5,200 clones, with around 74% as singletons. Sequenced input: lung tumor tissue. These receptors came from a man aged 55 to 70 with non-small cell lung cancer.

The chain employs TRBV28 and TRBJ1-1; D uncertain. V lost 3 bases and J 2 bases, leaving 7 bases between the germline ends. Germline lookup yields CDR1 MDHEN and CDR2 SYDVKM. The CDR3 has 13 amino acids. DNA of the CDR3: TGTGCCAGCAGTTTCGGGGAAAACACTGAAGCTTTCTTT. It translates to CASSFGENTEAFF.

CDR3 residues: CATDGLGVSAGELFF. DNA of the CDR3: TGTGCCACCGATGGATTGGGAGTTTCCGCCGGGGAGCTGTTTTTT. The V call is TRBV6-6, the J call TRBJ2-2; perhaps TRBD2 as D (5 bases). The CDR3 is 15 residues long. The germline V gene has CDR1 MNHNY and CDR2 SVGAGI (reference sequence). V lost 10 bases and J 6 bases, leaving 21 bases between the germline ends.

This clone was recorded a few times. The chain links TRBV18 to TRBJ1-5, with TRBD1 identical over 8 bases. This CDR3 has 13 residues. Germline assignment: CDR1 KGHSH and CDR2 LQKENI. V shed 5 bases and J 6 bases; nucleotides not matched to a gene: 3. The CDR3 nucleotides are TGTGCCAGCTCAGAAACAGGGGGTCAGCCCCAGCATTTT. Protein: CASSETGGQPQHF.

The V call is TRBV7-9, the J call TRBJ2-5, with a weak D call TRBD1 (5 bases). Germline V gene lookup returns CDR1 SEHNR and CDR2 FQNEAQ (reference sequence). Deletions cut 3 bases from V and 0 bases from J, with 8 bases between. CDR3 length: 14 residues. The CDR3 nucleotides read TGTGCCAGCAGCTTTAGACAGAACCAAGAGACCCAGTACTTC. Protein sequence: CASSFRQNQETQYF.

The chain employs TRBV20-1 and TRBJ2-7; D is possibly TRBD2 (5 bases). The CDR3 has 11 amino acids. Germline CDR1 reads DFQATT; CDR2 reads SNEGSKA (reference sequence). The CDR3 protein is CRSARGYEQYF. DNA for the CDR3: TGCAGGTCAGCTCGGGGCTACGAGCAGTACTTC.

The CDR3 loop is CASSLGRGRGSEPNEQFF. CDR3 nucleotides: TGTGCCAGCAGCTTAGGCAGGGGGCGCGGGAGCGAACCCAATGAGCAGTTCTTC. V is TRBV11-3 and J is TRBJ2-1; TRBD1 is a possible D gene (8 bases). Germline V gene sequence: CDR1 SGHNT, CDR2 YENEEA. V was trimmed by 1 base and J by 6 bases, leaving 22 bases between them. This CDR3 is built from 18 residues. The variable domain in full, with the rest retrieved from reference TRBV11-3 and TRBJ2-1, is EAGVVQSPRYKIIEKKQPVAFWCNPISGHNTLYWYLQNLGQGPELLIRYENEEAVDDSQLPKDRFSAERLKGVDSTLKIQPAELGDSAVYLCASSLGRGRGSEPNEQFFGPGTRLTVL.

The count of this clone is one. The rearrangement joins TRBV29-1 to TRBJ1-1, with D maybe TRBD1 (5 bases). CDR3 length: 13 residues. Germline values: CDR1 SQVTM, CDR2 ANQGSEA. Deletions cut 4 bases from V and 1 base from J, with 10 bases between. The CDR3 DNA is TGCAGCGTTGTCTGGGGCCCGAACACTGAAGCTTTCTTT. Protein product: CSVVWGPNTEAFF.

The chain is built from TRBV7-3 and TRBJ2-5, with TRBD1 matching over 7 bases. V shed 5 bases, J shed 6 bases, and the junction held 12 bases outside the gene matches. The germline V gene has CDR1 SGHTA and CDR2 FQGTGA. CDR3 length: 15 amino acids. In DNA form, the CDR3 reads TGTGCCAGCAGCCCGACGTCGGGAAGGGGGCAGACCCAGTACTTC. Protein sequence: CASSPTSGRGQTQYF.

This clone was observed a single time. The chain links TRBV9 to TRBJ2-3; possibly TRBD2 for D (5 bases). The CDR3 sequence is 15 residues long. Germline CDR1 is SGDLS and CDR2 is YYNGEE. Trimming stripped 0 bases from V and 2 bases from J, with 10 bases between. CDR3 region: CASSVAGLTTDTQYF. DNA for the CDR3: TGTGCCAGCAGCGTAGCTGGACTCACCACAGATACGCAGTATTTT.

The V and J genes are TRBV5-8 and TRBJ2-7, with 9 bases identical to TRBD2. The V gene end was trimmed by 0 bases and the J gene end by 5 bases; junction bases not matched to a gene: 6. CDR1 and CDR2 from the germline V gene are SGHTS and YDEGEE. The CDR3 contains 15 residues. CDR3 residues: CASSLEIAGAHEQYF. The CDR3 nucleotides are TGTGCCAGCAGCTTGGAGATAGCGGGAGCCCACGAGCAGTACTTC.

This chain joins TRBV2 and TRBJ2-1; maybe TRBD2 (6 bases). V lost 6 bases, J lost 4 bases, and 13 bases lay in between. The CDR3 is 14 amino acids. Germline values: CDR1 SNHLY, CDR2 FYNNEI. The CDR3 DNA follows: TGTGCCAGCAGAGTCGGGACTGGGTACAATGAGCAGTTCTTC. This encodes CASRVGTGYNEQFF.

This chain joins TRBV7-9 and TRBJ2-1; no reliable D call. The length of the CDR3 is 14 residues. Germline lookup yields CDR1 SEHNR and CDR2 FQNEAQ (reference sequence). V was pared by 1 base and J by 5 bases, with 9 bases between. DNA of the CDR3: TGTGCCAGCAGCTTAGGTGGCCACAACAATGAGCAGTTCTTC. Translating it yields CASSLGGHNNEQFF.

The chain is built from TRBV6-1 and TRBJ2-1, with 10 nucleotides matching TRBD2. In germline, CDR1 is MNHNS, CDR2 SASEGT. The CDR3 length is 14 residues. V dropped 6 bases and J dropped 5; count of bases not matched to a gene: 4. This CDR3 is CASRLAGPNNEQFF. The CDR3 coding sequence is TGTGCCAGCAGACTAGCGGGACCCAACAATGAGCAGTTCTTC.

This clone was recorded only once. The chain uses TRBV5-6 and TRBJ2-7, with 7 bases fitting TRBD2. CDR3 size: 16 residues. Per germline, CDR1 SGHDT and CDR2 YYEEEE. J gave up 6 bases and V 0 bases, and 12 bases lay outside the gene matches. The CDR3 sequence is CASSLGSGLGWFEQYF. The CDR3 DNA reads TGTGCCAGCAGCTTGGGTAGCGGGCTCGGTTGGTTCGAGCAGTACTTC.

This clone was seen once. This chain joins TRBV5-6 and TRBJ1-1, with D unclear. The CDR3 is made up of 14 amino acids. Trimming shortened V by 2 bases and J by 7 bases, and 15 bases separated the two germline ends. The germline V gene encodes CDR1 SGHDT and CDR2 YYEEEE. CDR3 bases: TGTGCCAGCAGCTTCTTTGGGCCGATGATTGAAGCTTTCTTT. Translated, it gives CASSFFGPMIEAFF.